The entry that follows covers one T cell receptor beta chain sequence. What it recognizes is unknown. Germline V CDR1 and CDR2: LGHNA, YNFKEQ. This CDR3 has 17 residues. J was trimmed by 0 bases and V by 3 bases; bases with no gene match: 9. These donors counted as nominally healthy when sampled, but unrecorded immune exposures were likely. The PCR had 60 Vbeta and 13 Jbeta primers. The protocol was immunoSEQ multiplex PCR, while the TCRdb copy is restricted to in-frame clones and leaves out a portion. The repertoire consists of over 100,000 clones, with roughly 70% occurring once and the leading ten covering approximately 8.4%. This entry belongs to a study of cytomegalovirus exposure and HLA in healthy donors. Across the whole study: In terms of ancestry, the Caucasian-associated cluster contained roughly 80% of the 300 to 400 genotyped donors. Study-level findings and limits: The authors listed approximately 150 TCR beta chains as cytomegalovirus-associated.

This chain links TRBV4-2 with TRBJ1-1; 8 bases fit TRBD1. The sample comprised PBMCs. This TCR was recovered from a man aged 40-50 years in good health and CMV-seronegative. The CDR3 sequence is CASSQDTGGTMNTEAFF. The CDR3 nucleotides read TGTGCCAGCAGCCAGGACACAGGGGGAACCATGAACACTGAAGCTTTCTTT.